These T cell receptor beta chains were read from a single sample in a study of blood T cell repertoires in COVID-19. TCRdb's table, derived via immunoSEQ multiplex PCR, lists solely in-frame clones and lacks some. The sample has around 500,000 clones; roughly 90% are singletons. Sequencing used PBMCs or T cells enriched from blood (not recorded which). The receptors were gathered from a woman in her forties who had recovered from COVID-19. The CDR3 runs from the conserved cysteine through the conserved F or W. Fields, in order: clone size, V gene, J gene, D gene, CDR3 DNA, CDR3 protein. The D gene is left open where the match is weak. Part of the rows lack a size; the others show once, few, many or a class for expanded clones.

abundance: -; v_gene: TRBV2; j_gene: TRBJ1-1; d_gene: -; CDR3nt: TGTGCCAGCAGTGTTAAGGACACCTACACTGAAGCTTTCTTT; CDR3aa: CASSVKDTYTEAFF
abundance: once; v_gene: TRBV11-3; j_gene: TRBJ2-7; d_gene: TRBD1; CDR3nt: TGTGCCAGCAGCCCCGAGCCGGGACAGGGTATCGAGCAGTACTTC; CDR3aa: CASSPEPGQGIEQYF
abundance: once; v_gene: TRBV18; j_gene: TRBJ1-5; d_gene: TRBD1; CDR3nt: TGTGCCAGCTCACCAGGACAGGGGATGGGTCAGCCCCAGCATTTT; CDR3aa: CASSPGQGMGQPQHF
abundance: -; v_gene: TRBV5-1; j_gene: TRBJ2-1; d_gene: TRBD2; CDR3nt: TGCGCCAGCAGCCTAACTAGCGGGGGATTCTCCTACAATGAGCAGTTCTTC; CDR3aa: CASSLTSGGFSYNEQFF
abundance: -; v_gene: TRBV9; j_gene: TRBJ1-2; d_gene: TRBD1; CDR3nt: TGTGCCTCCAGGAGCCTGGACAGGTTAGGAGGCTACACCTTC; CDR3aa: CASRSLDRLGGYTF
abundance: -; v_gene: TRBV9; j_gene: TRBJ2-1; d_gene: TRBD2; CDR3nt: TGTGCCAGCAGCCAGGGACTAGCGGGAGGGACCCCTCGGAATGAGCAGTTCTTC; CDR3aa: CASSQGLAGGTPRNEQFF
abundance: -; v_gene: TRBV6-5; j_gene: TRBJ1-1; d_gene: -; CDR3nt: TGTGCCAGCACCCCTAAAGCGAACACTGAAGCTTTCTTT; CDR3aa: CASTPKANTEAFF
abundance: -; v_gene: TRBV2; j_gene: TRBJ2-3; d_gene: -; CDR3nt: TGTGCCAGCAGTATAAGACTTACTACAGATACGCAGTATTTT; CDR3aa: CASSIRLTTDTQYF
abundance: -; v_gene: TRBV3-1/TRBV3-2; j_gene: TRBJ1-5; d_gene: -; CDR3nt: TGTGCCAGCAGCCCCTCAGGGGTTCATGATCAGCCCCAGCATTTT; CDR3aa: CASSPSGVHDQPQHF
abundance: -; v_gene: TRBV7-9; j_gene: TRBJ1-2; d_gene: -; CDR3nt: TGTGCCAGCACCCTGACTAGTAACTATGGCTACACCTTC; CDR3aa: CASTLTSNYGYTF
abundance: -; v_gene: TRBV6-5; j_gene: TRBJ2-7; d_gene: -; CDR3nt: TGTGCCAGCCGATCGGGAGACCGACTCTACGAGCAGTACTTC; CDR3aa: CASRSGDRLYEQYF
abundance: few; v_gene: TRBV9; j_gene: TRBJ2-1; d_gene: -; CDR3nt: TGTGCCAGCAGCGTCGGCGGAATAGCGTTAGGTGAGCAGTTCTTC; CDR3aa: CASSVGGIALGEQFF
abundance: -; v_gene: TRBV24-1; j_gene: TRBJ2-5; d_gene: -; CDR3nt: TGTGCCACCAGTGATACTCGGACAGCACAAGAGACCCAGTACTTC; CDR3aa: CATSDTRTAQETQYF
abundance: -; v_gene: TRBV18; j_gene: TRBJ1-4; d_gene: TRBD1; CDR3nt: TGTGCCAGCTCACGGGCCCTCCGGGACAGGGGGCAGGCTAATGAAAAACTGTTTTTT; CDR3aa: CASSRALRDRGQANEKLFF
abundance: -; v_gene: TRBV19; j_gene: TRBJ1-1; d_gene: TRBD1; CDR3nt: TGTGCCAGTAGTCCATTACAGGGGTCCACTGAAGCTTTCTTT; CDR3aa: CASSPLQGSTEAFF
abundance: once; v_gene: TRBV4-3; j_gene: TRBJ2-3; d_gene: TRBD2; CDR3nt: TGCGCCAGCAGCCAAGTCCACTGGACTAGTTATCCAGATACGCAGTATTTT; CDR3aa: CASSQVHWTSYPDTQYF
abundance: -; v_gene: TRBV12-3/TRBV12-4; j_gene: TRBJ1-2; d_gene: -; CDR3nt: TGTGCCAGCAGTTACGCAGGGTCCGCTGGCTACACCTTC; CDR3aa: CASSYAGSAGYTF
abundance: -; v_gene: TRBV9; j_gene: TRBJ2-7; d_gene: TRBD1; CDR3nt: TGTGCCAGCAGCGTAGGACCCGGGACAGAGACCTACGAGCAGTACTTC; CDR3aa: CASSVGPGTETYEQYF
abundance: -; v_gene: TRBV12-3/TRBV12-4; j_gene: TRBJ2-7; d_gene: TRBD1; CDR3nt: TGTGCCAGCAGCCGGGACAGGGACTACGAGCAGTACTTC; CDR3aa: CASSRDRDYEQYF
abundance: -; v_gene: TRBV10-3; j_gene: TRBJ1-2; d_gene: -; CDR3nt: TGTGCCATCAGTGAGTCTAACAGGGTTGGCTACACCTTC; CDR3aa: CAISESNRVGYTF
abundance: -; v_gene: TRBV7-7; j_gene: TRBJ1-5; d_gene: -; CDR3nt: TGTGCTAGCAGCTTAGCGCGGTGCCCTTATAGCAATCAGCCCCAGCATTTT; CDR3aa: CASSLARCPYSNQPQHF
abundance: -; v_gene: TRBV4-1; j_gene: TRBJ1-2; d_gene: TRBD1; CDR3nt: TGCGCCAGCAGCCAAGACCCGGACAGGAGAGGGGGCTACACCTTC; CDR3aa: CASSQDPDRRGGYTF
abundance: -; v_gene: TRBV3-1/TRBV3-2; j_gene: TRBJ2-1; d_gene: TRBD2; CDR3nt: TGTGCCAGCAGCCAAGAACGGCTAGCGGGAAATGAGCAGTTCTTC; CDR3aa: CASSQERLAGNEQFF
abundance: -; v_gene: TRBV28; j_gene: TRBJ1-2; d_gene: TRBD1; CDR3nt: TGTGCCAGCAGTCTCACAGGGGAGGACTACACCTTC; CDR3aa: CASSLTGEDYTF
abundance: -; v_gene: TRBV6-6; j_gene: TRBJ2-1; d_gene: TRBD2; CDR3nt: TGTGCCAGCAGACGACCCCCGACTAGCGGGACCCACGGGAATGAGCAGTTCTTC; CDR3aa: CASRRPPTSGTHGNEQFF
abundance: few; v_gene: TRBV7-9; j_gene: TRBJ2-7; d_gene: -; CDR3nt: TGTGCCAGCAGCTTAGTCGACGAGCAGTACTTC; CDR3aa: CASSLVDEQYF
abundance: -; v_gene: TRBV10-3; j_gene: TRBJ1-2; d_gene: -; CDR3nt: TGTGCCATCAGGCCGTGGACAGAGGATTCCTATGGCTACACCTTC; CDR3aa: CAIRPWTEDSYGYTF
abundance: -; v_gene: TRBV7-2; j_gene: TRBJ2-1; d_gene: -; CDR3nt: TGTGCCAGCAGCTCCGGAAGGAGCTCCTACAATGAGCAGTTCTTC; CDR3aa: CASSSGRSSYNEQFF
abundance: -; v_gene: TRBV3-1/TRBV3-2; j_gene: TRBJ2-7; d_gene: -; CDR3nt: TGTGCCAGCAGCCCAGGAGGAATGTACGAGCAGTACTTC; CDR3aa: CASSPGGMYEQYF
abundance: -; v_gene: TRBV5-1; j_gene: TRBJ1-6; d_gene: -; CDR3nt: TGCGCCAGCAGCCGGGATGCGGTTAATTCACCCCTCCACTTT; CDR3aa: CASSRDAVNSPLHF
abundance: -; v_gene: TRBV7-2; j_gene: TRBJ1-3; d_gene: -; CDR3nt: TGTGCCAGCAGCTTAATGGCCGAATACTCTGGAAACACCATATATTTT; CDR3aa: CASSLMAEYSGNTIYF
abundance: -; v_gene: TRBV2; j_gene: TRBJ1-5; d_gene: TRBD1; CDR3nt: TGTGCCAGCAGTGGACAGGGTGGCAATCAGCCCCAGCATTTT; CDR3aa: CASSGQGGNQPQHF
abundance: -; v_gene: TRBV15; j_gene: TRBJ1-4; d_gene: -; CDR3nt: TGTGCCACCAGCACCGGACAACCAGAGGAACTGTTTTTT; CDR3aa: CATSTGQPEELFF
abundance: -; v_gene: TRBV5-1; j_gene: TRBJ1-1; d_gene: -; CDR3nt: TGCGCCAGCAGCTGGACAGAGAACACTGAAGCTTTCTTT; CDR3aa: CASSWTENTEAFF
abundance: -; v_gene: TRBV27; j_gene: TRBJ2-2; d_gene: TRBD2; CDR3nt: TGTGCCAGCTCAAAGCTAGCGGGAGGTAGCGGGGAGCTGTTTTTT; CDR3aa: CASSKLAGGSGELFF
abundance: -; v_gene: TRBV19; j_gene: TRBJ2-7; d_gene: TRBD1; CDR3nt: TGTGCCAGTAGTCCCGGACAGGGGGCTACCTACGAGCAGTACTTC; CDR3aa: CASSPGQGATYEQYF
abundance: once; v_gene: TRBV3-1/TRBV3-2; j_gene: TRBJ1-4; d_gene: -; CDR3nt: TGTGCCAGCAGCCAAAATCGCGACGGGGGGGAAAAACTGTTTTTT; CDR3aa: CASSQNRDGGEKLFF
abundance: -; v_gene: TRBV11-2; j_gene: TRBJ2-6; d_gene: -; CDR3nt: TGTGCCAGCAGCCCCCGGACAGACTTCTCTGGGGCCAACGTCCTGACTTTC; CDR3aa: CASSPRTDFSGANVLTF
abundance: -; v_gene: TRBV2; j_gene: TRBJ1-5; d_gene: -; CDR3nt: TGTGCCAGCGCTGGGGCCACGAGCAATCAGCCCCAGCATTTT; CDR3aa: CASAGATSNQPQHF
abundance: -; v_gene: TRBV25-1; j_gene: TRBJ2-3; d_gene: -; CDR3nt: TGTGCCAGCACACTAGGGAGCGCAGATACGCAGTATTTT; CDR3aa: CASTLGSADTQYF
abundance: few; v_gene: TRBV7-9; j_gene: TRBJ1-1; d_gene: -; CDR3nt: TGTGCCAGCAGCCCTCACGAGGGAGGGGCTTTCTTT; CDR3aa: CASSPHEGGAFF